This T cell receptor beta chain comes out of a study of cytomegalovirus exposure and HLA in healthy donors. Study conclusions and caveats: Rare TCR sequences predominated, though certain public TCRs were found in many donors.

Among the roughly 110 subjects of the validation cohort, separate from the approximately 700-subject first cohort, were the donors. The data were produced by immunoSEQ multiplex PCR, yet TCRdb's version contains in-frame clones alone and is incomplete. The data hold roughly 150,000 clones, with less than 90% observed a single time. V lost 2 bases to trimming and J lost 5 bases, with 15 bases between them. The CDR3 runs to 15 residues. Germline CDR1 and CDR2: MNHEY and SVGAGI. This clone occurred once. Its antigen remains unidentified. The receptor comes from a woman between 18 and 29 years old in good health and CMV-seropositive. V is TRBV6-5 and J is TRBJ2-5, with D maybe TRBD2 (5 bases). Sequenced: PBMCs. The CDR3 sequence: CASSYSRVGSETQYF. For the CDR3, the DNA is TGTGCCAGCAGTTACAGTCGAGTGGGGAGCGAGACCCAGTACTTC.